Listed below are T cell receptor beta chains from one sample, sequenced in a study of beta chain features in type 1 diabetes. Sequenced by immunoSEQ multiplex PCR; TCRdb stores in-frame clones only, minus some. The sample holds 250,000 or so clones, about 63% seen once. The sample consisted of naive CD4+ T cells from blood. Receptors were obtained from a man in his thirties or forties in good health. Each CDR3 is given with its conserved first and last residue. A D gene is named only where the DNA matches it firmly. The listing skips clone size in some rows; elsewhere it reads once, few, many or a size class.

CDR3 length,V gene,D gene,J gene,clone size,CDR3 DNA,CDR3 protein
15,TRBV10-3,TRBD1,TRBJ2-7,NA,TGTGCCATTAAACCGGACAGGGGGAGATCCTACGAGCAGTACTTC,CAIKPDRGRSYEQYF
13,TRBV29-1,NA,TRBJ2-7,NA,TGCAGTAGCCGGGACGGTGGATCCTACGAGCAGTACTTC,CSSRDGGSYEQYF
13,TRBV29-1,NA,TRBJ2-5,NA,TGCAGCGCTCTAGGGACTTACCAAGAGACCCAGTACTTC,CSALGTYQETQYF
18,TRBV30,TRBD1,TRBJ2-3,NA,TGTGCCTGGAGTGTATTTCGCCGGACAGGCCAAAGCACAGATACGCAGTATTTT,CAWSVFRRTGQSTDTQYF
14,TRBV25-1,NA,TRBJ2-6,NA,TGTGCCAGCAGCCTTAGCTCTGGGGCCAACGTCCTGACTTTC,CASSLSSGANVLTF
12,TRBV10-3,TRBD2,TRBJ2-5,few,TGTGCCATCGGACTAGTCTCCGAGACCCAGTACTTC,CAIGLVSETQYF
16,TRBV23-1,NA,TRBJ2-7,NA,TGCGCCAGGGTCGACCGGGACCACAGAGGGGCCTACGAGCAGTACTTC,CARVDRDHRGAYEQYF
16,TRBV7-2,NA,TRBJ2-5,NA,TGTGCCAGCAGCTTAGTTGCGGCGGGGATTCAAGAGACCCAGTACTTC,CASSLVAAGIQETQYF
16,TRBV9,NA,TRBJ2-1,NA,TGTGCCAGCAGCGTAGGGGTCGGGAGCTCCTACAATGAGCAGTTCTTC,CASSVGVGSSYNEQFF
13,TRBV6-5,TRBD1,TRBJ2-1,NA,TGTGCCAGCAGCCGGACAGGGGTCAATGAGCAGTTCTTC,CASSRTGVNEQFF
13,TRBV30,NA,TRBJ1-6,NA,TGTGCCACCACCCCGGGTTATAATTCACCCCTCCACTTT,CATTPGYNSPLHF
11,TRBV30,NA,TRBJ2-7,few,TGTGCCTGGAGTGAGACTTGGGGGCAGTACTTC,CAWSETWGQYF
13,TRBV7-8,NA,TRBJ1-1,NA,TGTGCCAGCAGCCCAGTGGCGGGCACTGAAGCTTTCTTT,CASSPVAGTEAFF
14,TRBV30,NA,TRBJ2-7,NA,TGTGCCTGGATCGGCCGGGGGGCGGCTTACGAGCAGTACTTC,CAWIGRGAAYEQYF
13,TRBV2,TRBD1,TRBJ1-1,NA,TGTGCCAGCAATGACAGGGGAGGCACTGAAGCTTTCTTT,CASNDRGGTEAFF
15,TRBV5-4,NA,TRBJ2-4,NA,TGTGCCAGCAGCTCTCCCTCCGCGGACCAAAACATTCAGTACTTC,CASSSPSADQNIQYF
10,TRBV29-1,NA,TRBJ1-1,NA,TGCAGCGCTCAGGGAACTGAAGCTTTCTTT,CSAQGTEAFF
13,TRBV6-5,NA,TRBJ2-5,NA,TGTGCCAGCAGTTACGATTGGCAAGAGACCCAGTACTTC,CASSYDWQETQYF
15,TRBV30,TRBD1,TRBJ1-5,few,TGTGCCTGGAGTCTCGGGACAGGGAGCAATCAGCCCCAGCATTTT,CAWSLGTGSNQPQHF
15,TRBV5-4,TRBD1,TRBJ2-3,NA,TGTGCCAGCAGAGGGGGACAGGAACCCACAGATACGCAGTATTTT,CASRGGQEPTDTQYF
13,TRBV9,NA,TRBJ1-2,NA,TGTGCCAGCAGCGTAGAGTTTCACCTGGGCTACACCTTC,CASSVEFHLGYTF
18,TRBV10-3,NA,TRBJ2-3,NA,TGTGCCATCAGTGACAGGTCCGGAGTAGGAACAGGTGGAGATACGCAGTATTTT,CAISDRSGVGTGGDTQYF
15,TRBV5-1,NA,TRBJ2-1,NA,TGCGCCAGCAGCTTGGGAGGTGGTTACTACAATGAGCAGTTCTTC,CASSLGGGYYNEQFF
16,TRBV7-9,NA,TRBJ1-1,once,TGTGCCAGCAGCTTAGTAGGGACGGACCGGAAACTTGAAGCTTTCTTT,CASSLVGTDRKLEAFF
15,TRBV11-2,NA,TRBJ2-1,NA,TGTGCCAGCAGAGCTCCGGGGGTACCCCACAATGAGCAGTTCTTC,CASRAPGVPHNEQFF
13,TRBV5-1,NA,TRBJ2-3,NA,TGCGCCAGCAGCCCCAGGCTGGGAGATACGCAGTATTTT,CASSPRLGDTQYF
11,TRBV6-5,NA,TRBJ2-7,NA,TGTGCCAGCAGAAGGGGTTACGAGCAGTACTTC,CASRRGYEQYF
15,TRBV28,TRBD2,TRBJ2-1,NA,TGTGCCAGCAGCCCACTAGCGGGAACCTACAATGAGCAGTTCTTC,CASSPLAGTYNEQFF
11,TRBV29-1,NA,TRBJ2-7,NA,TGCAGCGTTGCACTAGCCAACGAGCAGTACTTC,CSVALANEQYF
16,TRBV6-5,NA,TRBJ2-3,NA,TGTGCCAGCAGTTACCAGGCAGGGCCTAGCACAGATACGCAGTATTTT,CASSYQAGPSTDTQYF
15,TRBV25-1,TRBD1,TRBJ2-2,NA,TGTGCCAGCAGTGAAGGACAGGGGGGCGCCGGGGAGCTGTTTTTT,CASSEGQGGAGELFF
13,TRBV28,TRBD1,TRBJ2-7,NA,TGTGCCACCCGAGGGACAGTTCGCTACGAGCAGTACTTC,CATRGTVRYEQYF
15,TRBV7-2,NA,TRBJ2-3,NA,TGTGCCAGCAGCCGGGGACTCCCCCGCACAGATACGCAGTATTTT,CASSRGLPRTDTQYF
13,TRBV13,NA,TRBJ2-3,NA,TGTGCCAGCAGCTTATACAGCACAGATACGCAGTATTTT,CASSLYSTDTQYF
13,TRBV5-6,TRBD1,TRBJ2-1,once,TGTGCCAGCAGCCTTCAGGGGGCCAATGAGCAGTTCTTC,CASSLQGANEQFF
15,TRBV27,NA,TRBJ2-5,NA,TGTGCCAGCAGCACGGTTGAGCGGAGCTGGGAGACCCAGTACTTC,CASSTVERSWETQYF
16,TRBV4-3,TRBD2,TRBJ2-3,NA,TGCGCCAGCAGCCAGTGGACTAGCGGGCTCACAGATACGCAGTATTTT,CASSQWTSGLTDTQYF
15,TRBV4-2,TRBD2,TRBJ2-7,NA,TGTGCCAGCAGCCACGCTAGCGGGAGCTCCTACGAGCAGTACTTC,CASSHASGSSYEQYF
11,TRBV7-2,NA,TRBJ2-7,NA,TGTGCCAGCAGCTTAGCGGGCGAGCAGTACTTC,CASSLAGEQYF
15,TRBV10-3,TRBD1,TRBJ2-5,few,TGTGCCATCAGTACCGACGACAGGGGCGCGGAGACCCAGTACTTC,CAISTDDRGAETQYF
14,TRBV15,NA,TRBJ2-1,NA,TGTGCCACCAGCAGAGCTGGACCAGGTTATGAGCAGTTCTTC,CATSRAGPGYEQFF
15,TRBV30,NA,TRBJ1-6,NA,TGTGCCTGGAGTGTAACAGAAGATTATAATTCACCCCTCCACTTT,CAWSVTEDYNSPLHF
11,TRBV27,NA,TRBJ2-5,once,TGTGCCAGCAGTTTAGGGGAGACCCAGTACTTC,CASSLGETQYF
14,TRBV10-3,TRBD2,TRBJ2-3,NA,TGTGCCATCAGTGATGGGAGGGGCACAGATACGCAGTATTTT,CAISDGRGTDTQYF
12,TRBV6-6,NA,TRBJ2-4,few,TGTGCCAGCAGTGGAGCGGGAAACATTCAGTACTTC,CASSGAGNIQYF
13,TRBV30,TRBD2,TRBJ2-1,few,TGTGCCAGACTAGCGGGGAACTACAATGAGCAGTTCTTC,CARLAGNYNEQFF
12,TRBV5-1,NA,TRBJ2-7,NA,TGCGCCAGCAGCCAGGGGGGCTACGAGCAGTACTTC,CASSQGGYEQYF
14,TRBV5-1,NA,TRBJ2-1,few,TGCGCCAGCAGCTTGGAAGCGAAAGACAATGAGCAGTTCTTC,CASSLEAKDNEQFF
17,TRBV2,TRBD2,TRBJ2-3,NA,TGTGCCAGCAGTGAAGCGCTTGGGCTAGCGGGGACAGATACGCAGTATTTT,CASSEALGLAGTDTQYF
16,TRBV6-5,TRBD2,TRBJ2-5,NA,TGTGCCAGCAGTTACTCCGGGACTAGCGGGGGAGAGACCCAGTACTTC,CASSYSGTSGGETQYF
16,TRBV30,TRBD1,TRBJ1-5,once,TGTGCCTGGAGCCAGCTCGGACAGGCTAGCAATCAGCCCCAGCATTTT,CAWSQLGQASNQPQHF
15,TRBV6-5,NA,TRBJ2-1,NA,TGTGCCAGCGGGGGGGTGCAGGTGGGACAGCAGCGTCAGTTCTTC,CASGGVQVGQQRQFF